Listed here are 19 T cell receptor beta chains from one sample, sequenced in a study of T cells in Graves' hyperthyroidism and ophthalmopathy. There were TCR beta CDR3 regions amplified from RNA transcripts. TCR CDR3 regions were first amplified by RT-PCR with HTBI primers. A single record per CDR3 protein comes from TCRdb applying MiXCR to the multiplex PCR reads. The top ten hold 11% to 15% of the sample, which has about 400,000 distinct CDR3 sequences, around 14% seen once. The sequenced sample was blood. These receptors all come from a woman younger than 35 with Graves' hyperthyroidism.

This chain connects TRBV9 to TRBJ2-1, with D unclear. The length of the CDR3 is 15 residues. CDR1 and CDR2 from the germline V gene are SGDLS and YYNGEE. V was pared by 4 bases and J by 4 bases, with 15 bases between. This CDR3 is CASSPTLGSYNEQFF. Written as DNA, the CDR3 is TGTGCCAGCAGCCCCACTCTGGGCTCTTACAATGAGCAGTTCTTC.

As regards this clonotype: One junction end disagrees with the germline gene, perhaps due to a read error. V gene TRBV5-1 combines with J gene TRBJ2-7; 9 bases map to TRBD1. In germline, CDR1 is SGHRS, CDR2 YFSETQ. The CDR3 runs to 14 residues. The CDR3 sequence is CASSLDRGLYGQYF. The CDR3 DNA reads TGCGCCAGCAGCTTGGACAGGGGGCTATACGGGCAGTACTTC.

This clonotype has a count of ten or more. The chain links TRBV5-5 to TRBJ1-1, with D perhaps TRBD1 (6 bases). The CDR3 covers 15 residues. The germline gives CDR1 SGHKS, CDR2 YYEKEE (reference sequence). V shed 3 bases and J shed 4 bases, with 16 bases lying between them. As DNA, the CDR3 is TGTGCCAGCAGCTCACACAGGGAGGTTGGCACTGAAGCTTTCTTT. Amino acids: CASSSHREVGTEAFF. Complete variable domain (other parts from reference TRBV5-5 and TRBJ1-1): DAGVTQSPTHLIKTRGQQVTLRCSPISGHKSVSWYQQVLGQGPQFIFQYYEKEERGRGNFPDRFSARQFPNYSSELNVNALLLGDSALYLCASSSHREVGTEAFFGQGTRLTVV.

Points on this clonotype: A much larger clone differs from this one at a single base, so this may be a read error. Here the CDR3 reads CASSERRENYEQYF. DNA for the CDR3: TGCGCCAGCAGTGAAAGGCGGGAGAACTACGAGCAGTACTTC. This chain uses TRBV10-2 with TRBJ2-7; 7 bases are shared with TRBD2. Germline CDR1 WSHSY, CDR2 SAAADI. The CDR3 has 14 residues. The V gene end was trimmed by 3 bases and the J gene end by 3 bases; junction bases not matched to a gene: 5.

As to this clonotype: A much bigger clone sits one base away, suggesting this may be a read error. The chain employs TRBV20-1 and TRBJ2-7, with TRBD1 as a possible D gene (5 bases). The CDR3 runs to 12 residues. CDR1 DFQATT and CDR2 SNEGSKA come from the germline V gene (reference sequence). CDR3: CSATQGGYEQCF. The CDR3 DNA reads TGCAGTGCTACCCAGGGTGGCTACGAGCAGTGCTTC.

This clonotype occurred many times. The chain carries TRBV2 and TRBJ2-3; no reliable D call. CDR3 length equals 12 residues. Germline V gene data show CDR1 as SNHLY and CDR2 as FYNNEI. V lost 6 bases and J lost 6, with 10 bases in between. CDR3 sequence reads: CASSSLVDTQYF. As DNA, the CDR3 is TGTGCCAGCAGCAGCTTGGTTGATACGCAGTATTTT.

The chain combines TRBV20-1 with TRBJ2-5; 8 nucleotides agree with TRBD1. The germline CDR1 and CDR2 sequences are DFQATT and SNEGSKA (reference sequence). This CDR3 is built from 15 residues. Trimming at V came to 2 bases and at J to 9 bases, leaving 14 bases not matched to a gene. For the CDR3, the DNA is TGCAGTGCTAGATCTGAACAGGGGGAAAGGGAGGCCCAGTACTTC. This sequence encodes CSARSEQGEREAQYF.

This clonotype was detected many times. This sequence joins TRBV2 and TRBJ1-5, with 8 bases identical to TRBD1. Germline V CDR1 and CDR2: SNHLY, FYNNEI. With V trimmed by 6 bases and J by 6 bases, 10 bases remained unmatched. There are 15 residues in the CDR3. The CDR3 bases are TGTGCCAGCAGGGACCAGGGGGCGAGTACTCAGCCCCAGCATTTT. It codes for CASRDQGASTQPQHF.

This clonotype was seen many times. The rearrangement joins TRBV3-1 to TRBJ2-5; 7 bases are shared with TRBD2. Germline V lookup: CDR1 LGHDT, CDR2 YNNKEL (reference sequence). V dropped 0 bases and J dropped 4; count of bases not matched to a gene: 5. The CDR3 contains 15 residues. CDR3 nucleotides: TGTGCCAGCAGCCAAGATTTCCGCGGGGGAGAGACCCAGTACTTC. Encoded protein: CASSQDFRGGETQYF.

The CDR3 DNA follows: TGTGCCAGCAGCTCGGGACCCGATCCAGGAAACACTGAAGCTTTCTTT. Its translation: CASSSGPDPGNTEAFF. The rearrangement uses TRBV5-8 and TRBJ1-1; D possibly corresponds to TRBD1 (5 bases). The V gene lost 3 bases and the J gene lost 2 bases, with 17 bases spanning the gap. This CDR3 region has 16 residues. The germline CDR1 and CDR2 sequences are SGHTS and YDEGEE.

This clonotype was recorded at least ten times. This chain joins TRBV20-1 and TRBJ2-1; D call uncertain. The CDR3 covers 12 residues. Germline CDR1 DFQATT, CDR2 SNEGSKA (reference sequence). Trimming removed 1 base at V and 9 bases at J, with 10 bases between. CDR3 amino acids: CSARVDYLEQFF. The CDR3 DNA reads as TGCAGTGCTAGAGTTGATTACCTTGAGCAGTTCTTC.

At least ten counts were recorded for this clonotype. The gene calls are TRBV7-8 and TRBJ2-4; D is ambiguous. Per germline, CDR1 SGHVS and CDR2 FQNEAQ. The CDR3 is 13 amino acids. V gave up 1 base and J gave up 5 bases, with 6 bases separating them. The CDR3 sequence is CASSLGWQNIQYF. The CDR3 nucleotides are TGTGCCAGCAGCTTAGGGTGGCAAAACATTCAGTACTTC.

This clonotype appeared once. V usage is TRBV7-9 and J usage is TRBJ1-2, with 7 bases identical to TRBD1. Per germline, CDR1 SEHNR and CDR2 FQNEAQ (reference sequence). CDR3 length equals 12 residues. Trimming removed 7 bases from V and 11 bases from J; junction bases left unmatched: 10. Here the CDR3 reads CASTTGQRIYTF. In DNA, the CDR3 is TGTGCCAGCACTACGGGACAGAGGATATACACCTTC.

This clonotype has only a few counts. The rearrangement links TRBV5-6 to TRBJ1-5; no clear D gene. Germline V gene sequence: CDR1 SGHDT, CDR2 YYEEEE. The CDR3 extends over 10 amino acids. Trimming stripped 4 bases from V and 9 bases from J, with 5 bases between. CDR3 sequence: CASSLRPQHF. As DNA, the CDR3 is TGTGCCAGCAGCCTACGGCCCCAGCATTTT. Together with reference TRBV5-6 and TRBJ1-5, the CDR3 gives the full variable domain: DAGVTQSPTHLIKTRGQQVTLRCSPKSGHDTVSWYQQALGQGPQFIFQYYEEEERQRGNFPDRFSGHQFPNYSSELNVNALLLGDSALYLCASSLRPQHFGDGTRLSIL.

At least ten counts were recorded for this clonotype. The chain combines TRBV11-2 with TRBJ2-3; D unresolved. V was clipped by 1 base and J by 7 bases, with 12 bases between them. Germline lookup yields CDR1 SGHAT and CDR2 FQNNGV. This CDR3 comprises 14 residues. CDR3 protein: CASSLVDALHTQYF. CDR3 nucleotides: TGTGCCAGCAGCTTAGTGGATGCCCTCCATACGCAGTATTTT.

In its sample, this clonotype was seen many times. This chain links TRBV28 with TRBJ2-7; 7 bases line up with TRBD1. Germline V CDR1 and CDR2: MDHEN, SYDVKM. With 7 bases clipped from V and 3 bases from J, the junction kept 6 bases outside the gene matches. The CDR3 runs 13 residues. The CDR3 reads CASTFPGGYEQYF. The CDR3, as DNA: TGTGCCAGCACTTTCCCAGGGGGCTACGAGCAGTACTTC.

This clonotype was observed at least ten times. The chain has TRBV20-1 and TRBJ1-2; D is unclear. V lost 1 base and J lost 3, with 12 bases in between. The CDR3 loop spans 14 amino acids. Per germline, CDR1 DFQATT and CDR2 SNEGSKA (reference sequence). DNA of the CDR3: TGCAGTGCTAGAGGTGAATGGGGAGACTATGGCTACACCTTC. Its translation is CSARGEWGDYGYTF.

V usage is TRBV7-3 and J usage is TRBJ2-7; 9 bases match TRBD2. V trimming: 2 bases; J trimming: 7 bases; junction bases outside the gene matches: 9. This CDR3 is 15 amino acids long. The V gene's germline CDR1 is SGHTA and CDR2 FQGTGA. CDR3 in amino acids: CASSLGRGRAREQYF. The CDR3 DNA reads TGTGCCAGCAGCTTAGGACGCGGGAGGGCAAGGGAGCAGTACTTC.

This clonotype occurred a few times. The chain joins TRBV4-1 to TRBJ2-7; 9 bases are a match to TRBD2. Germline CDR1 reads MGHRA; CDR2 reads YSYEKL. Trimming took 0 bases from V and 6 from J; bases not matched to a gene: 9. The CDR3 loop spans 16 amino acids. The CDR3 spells CASSQDLAGGPVEQYF. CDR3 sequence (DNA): TGCGCCAGCAGCCAAGATCTGGCGGGAGGGCCGGTCGAGCAGTACTTC.